This T cell receptor (beta chain) was identified in a study of blood T cell repertoires in COVID-19. TCRdb keeps only in-frame clones here, not all; method: immunoSEQ multiplex PCR. The data contain some 270,000 clones, roughly 90% of them seen just once; the ten biggest clones take up approximately 3%. The germline V gene has CDR1 MNHNY and CDR2 SVGAGI (reference sequence). The length of the CDR3 is 16 residues. Trimming at V came to 9 bases and at J to 0 bases, leaving 9 bases not matched to a gene. The receptor was isolated from a man between 40 and 49 years old who had been exposed to COVID-19. Specimen: PBMCs or T cells enriched from blood (not recorded which). The chain carries TRBV6-6 and TRBJ2-2; the match to TRBD2 covers 8 bases. The CDR3 DNA sequence: TGTGCCAGTCGCAGTCTTAGCGGGGCGAACACCGGGGAGCTGTTTTTT. Translated, it gives CASRSLSGANTGELFF.